What follows describes a single TCR beta chain. Its antigen is currently not known. Base qualities are not provided; no much larger clone lies one nucleotide away. This sample is part of a study of blood T cell repertoires in COVID-19 (dated by TCRdb to 2020 to 2022). Describing the broader study: Samples covering the acute and convalescent phases of COVID-19 were provided by collaborators in the United States, Italy and Spain. A freely available public database, intended as a resource for researchers studying the immune response to SARS-CoV-2, is where the repertoires were released. The prospective study material was composed of cDNA or gDNA derived from T cells, B-cell-depleted T cells, or PBMCs. Samples came from the ongoing ImmuneRACE study (first 160 participants) plus 1,254 subjects from 6 global collaborators. Subjects who had been exposed to COVID-19, were actively infected with it, or had recovered from it provided the deeply sampled blood TCRbeta repertoires that made up the dataset. Where available, HLA class I and class II types were taken from metadata supplied by the sample provider and were not determined by assay-based typing. The sample metadata nearly always contained a de-identified subject ID, COVID-19 status, age in years and sex.

Overall results and qualifications from the work: The amount of clinical and demographic metadata varied by source and participant and was provided uncurated.

TCRbeta CDR3 regions were amplified from genomic DNA by means of the immunoSEQ Assay, a bias-controlled multiplex PCR. The study's own analysis went as follows. Nucleated cell counts per sample were estimated from amplification of reference gene primers within the assay. To quantify the absolute abundance of each unique TCRbeta CDR3 rearrangement, sequence reads were collapsed and filtered. For each sample, productive Simpson clonality was calculated as the square root of Simpson's diversity index across productive rearrangements. In TCRdb, the immuneACCESS table is reduced to in-frame sequences with V and J assigned. These tables do not hold every clone; where another copy was compared, an unresolved V gene accounts for under half, and the others remain unexplained. For V, J and clone size, that table is used; D and trimming come from the DNA. For this sample the table gives hundreds of thousands of clones, of which 88% were detected only once. Jointly, the top ten make up 0.75% to 1% of the sample.

Another Seattle source contributed samples from volunteer blood donors who had recovered from COVID-19. Collaborating institutions collected whole blood in K2EDTA tubes following their own protocols. Collaborator samples were shipped for TCRbeta analysis as frozen whole blood, isolated PBMCs, or DNA extracted from either sample type. The CDR3 runs 12 amino acids, cysteine and phenylalanine included. Here the CDR3 DNA is all that survives: 36 bases in frame from base 1. The V and J ends are trimmed by 9 bases and 1 base, leaving 7 bases between them. Looking up the germline V gene yields CDR1 SNHLY and CDR2 FYNNEI.

The clonotype was recovered from a woman between 40 and 55 years old who had recovered from COVID-19. Recombination linked TRBV2 to TRBJ1-3, with no confident D gene call. The specimen was peripheral blood. The CDR3 protein: CARKASGNTIYF. In nucleotides, the sequence is TGTGCCAGGAAAGCTTCTGGAAACACCATATATTTT. The CDR3 plus the reference TRBV2 and TRBJ1-3 genes for the other parts give the full variable domain: EPEVTQTPSHQVTQMGQEVILRCVPISNHLYFYWYRQILGQKVEFLVSFYNNEISEKSEIFDDQFSVERPDGSNFTLKIRSTKLEDSAMYFCARKASGNTIYFGEGSWLTVV.